This T cell receptor (beta chain) was captured in a study of T cell repertoires in cytomegalovirus infection. Study as a whole: In the study, CMV epitopes included recently identified HLA-C-restricted and well-studied HLA-B-restricted ones. Whole-study results and caveats: What dominated the ex vivo response were HLA-C-restricted CMV-specific TCR beta clonotypes.

This clonotype was observed a handful of times. Its antigen remains unidentified. The junction had 5 bases not matched to a gene; V was cut back by 3 bases and J by 0 bases. The CDR3 consists of 16 residues. Germline lookup yields CDR1 DFQATT and CDR2 SNEGSKA (reference sequence). TCRdb ran MiXCR on the reads and lists one entry per CDR3 protein. This table holds about a million distinct CDR3 sequences, around a third found once. The chain has TRBV20-1 and TRBJ2-6, with TRBD1 matching over 7 bases. Material: cultured CD8+ T cells from PBMCs, obtained from culture after CMV antigen stimulation. The TCR was taken from a human donor in good health (CMV status not recorded). Some clones in this sample may be carry-over from other donors' samples. The CDR3 loop reads CSARDRNSSGANVLTF. DNA for the CDR3: TGCAGTGCTAGGGACAGGAATAGCTCTGGGGCCAACGTCCTGACTTTC.